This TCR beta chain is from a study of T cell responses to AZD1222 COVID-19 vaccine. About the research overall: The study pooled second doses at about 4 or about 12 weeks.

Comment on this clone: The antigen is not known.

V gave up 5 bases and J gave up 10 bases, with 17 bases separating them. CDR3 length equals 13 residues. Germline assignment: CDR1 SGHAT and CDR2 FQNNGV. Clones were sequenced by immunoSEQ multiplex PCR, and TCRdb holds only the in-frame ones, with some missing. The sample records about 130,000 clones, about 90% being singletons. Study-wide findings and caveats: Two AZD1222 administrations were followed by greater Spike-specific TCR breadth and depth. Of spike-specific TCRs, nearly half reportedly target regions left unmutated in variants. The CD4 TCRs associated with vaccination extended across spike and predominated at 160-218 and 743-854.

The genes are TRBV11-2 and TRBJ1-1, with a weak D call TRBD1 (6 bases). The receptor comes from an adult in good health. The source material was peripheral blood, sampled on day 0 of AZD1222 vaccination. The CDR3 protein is CASSLDLQGRAFF. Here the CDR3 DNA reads TGTGCCAGCAGCCTCGACCTACAGGGAAGAGCTTTCTTT. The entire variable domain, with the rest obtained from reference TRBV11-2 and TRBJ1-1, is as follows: EAGVAQSPRYKIIEKRQSVAFWCNPISGHATLYWYQQILGQGPKLLIQFQNNGVVDDSQLPKDRFSAERLKGVDSTLKIQPAKLEDSAVYLCASSLDLQGRAFFGQGTRLTVV.